The 30 T cell receptor beta chains presented below share a single source sample, sequenced in a study of cytomegalovirus exposure and HLA in healthy donors. The PCR had 60 Vbeta and 13 Jbeta primers. The data were produced by immunoSEQ multiplex PCR, yet TCRdb's version contains in-frame clones alone and is incomplete. This repertoire shows roughly 220,000 clones, more than 75% found once; its top ten account for roughly 2.5%. Sequencing was done on a sample of PBMCs. Receptor source: a middle-aged woman in good health and CMV-seronegative.

The V and J genes are TRBV27 and TRBJ2-7; 9 nucleotides align to TRBD1. V dropped 5 bases and J dropped 2; count of bases not matched to a gene: 4. The CDR3 has 14 amino acids. The V gene's germline CDR1 is MNHEY and CDR2 SMNVEV (reference sequence). CDR3 in amino acids: CASSVTGGTYEQYF. In DNA, the CDR3 is TGTGCCAGCAGTGTGACAGGGGGGACCTACGAGCAGTACTTC.

The rearrangement links TRBV6-5 to TRBJ2-7, with 7 bases that match TRBD2. J was trimmed by 6 bases and V by 4 bases; bases with no gene match: 9. Looked up from germline, CDR1 is MNHEY and CDR2 is SVGAGI. The length of the CDR3 is 14 residues. DNA for the CDR3: TGTGCCAGCAGTTTGGGACTAATTGGCGCCGAGCAGTACTTC. This translates into CASSLGLIGAEQYF.

The chain links TRBV7-6 to TRBJ2-1; D gene ambiguous. The CDR3 is 15 residues long. V shed 1 base and J shed 1 base, with 8 bases lying between them. CDR1 and CDR2 (germline): SGHVS, FNYEAQ. Written as DNA, the CDR3 is TGTGCCAGCAGCTTAGATGGCGGATCCTACAATGAGCAGTTCTTC. Its protein is CASSLDGGSYNEQFF.

The V and J genes are TRBV5-1 and TRBJ1-6, with 9 nucleotides matching TRBD1. The CDR3 covers 18 residues. Germline CDR1 SGHRS, CDR2 YFSETQ. V shed 0 bases and J 1 base; nucleotides not matched to a gene: 5. The CDR3: CASSLGDREQSYNSPLHF. Written as DNA, the CDR3 is TGCGCCAGCAGCTTGGGGGACAGGGAACAATCCTATAATTCACCCCTCCACTTT.

V gene TRBV9 combines with J gene TRBJ1-3; weak D call: TRBD1 (5 bases). The CDR3 sequence is 16 residues long. Trimming stripped 1 base from V and 0 bases from J, with 11 bases between. Per germline, CDR1 SGDLS and CDR2 YYNGEE. CDR3 residues: CASSVHRHYSGNTIYF. The DNA for the CDR3 is TGTGCCAGCAGCGTACACAGGCACTACTCTGGAAACACCATATATTTT.

The rearrangement links TRBV7-6 to TRBJ1-1; tentative D call: TRBD1 (5 bases). The length of the CDR3 is 15 residues. The germline V gene encodes CDR1 SGHVS and CDR2 FNYEAQ. The V and J ends lost 0 bases and 4 bases respectively, with 12 bases between them. DNA for the CDR3: TGTGCCAGCAGCTTAGCGGGGGGGATTGGCACTGAAGCTTTCTTT. As protein: CASSLAGGIGTEAFF.

The genes are TRBV5-4 and TRBJ2-5; the D gene is possibly TRBD1 (6 bases). The CDR3 is 12 residues long. CDR1 and CDR2 from the germline V gene are SGHNT and YYREEE (reference sequence). V was shortened by 9 bases and J by 3 bases, with 12 bases between the two germline ends. The CDR3 protein is CATAGQKETQYF. The CDR3 nucleotides are TGTGCCACCGCCGGACAGAAAGAGACCCAGTACTTC.

The chain has TRBV11-2 and TRBJ2-7, with TRBD1 as a possible D gene (6 bases). Trimming shortened V by 0 bases and J by 2 bases, and 14 bases separated the two germline ends. This CDR3 is built from 16 residues. Germline lookup yields CDR1 SGHAT and CDR2 FQNNGV. In DNA, the CDR3 is TGTGCCAGCAGCTTAGATTACAGGGCTCAGCCCTACGAGCAGTACTTC. Protein: CASSLDYRAQPYEQYF.

The V gene is TRBV19, the J gene TRBJ2-3; D possibly corresponds to TRBD2 (6 bases). CDR1 and CDR2 (germline): LNHDA, SQIVND (reference sequence). The CDR3 sequence is 15 residues long. The V gene lost 5 bases and the J gene lost 1 base, with 13 bases spanning the gap. CDR3 DNA sequence: TGTGCCAGTAGTTTGGGACTCCCTGGCACAGATACGCAGTATTTT. It specifies CASSLGLPGTDTQYF.

This chain uses TRBV4-1 with TRBJ2-7; 8 nucleotides match TRBD2. Germline assignment: CDR1 MGHRA and CDR2 YSYEKL. The V gene end was trimmed by 2 bases and the J gene end by 0 bases; junction bases not matched to a gene: 6. The CDR3 contains 16 residues. CDR3 loop: CASSQHSGISSYEQYF. The CDR3 region has the DNA TGCGCCAGCAGCCAACATAGCGGGATCAGCTCCTACGAGCAGTACTTC.

The chain joins TRBV6-4 to TRBJ2-1, with 12 bases identical to TRBD2. In germline, CDR1 is MRHNA, CDR2 SNTAGT. CDR3 length equals 16 residues. J was trimmed by 8 bases and V by 4 bases; bases with no gene match: 9. CDR3 in amino acids: CASSVGLAGMVDEQFF. For the CDR3, the DNA is TGTGCCAGCAGTGTAGGACTAGCGGGAATGGTAGATGAGCAGTTCTTC.

The chain carries TRBV27 and TRBJ2-7, with a possible D match to TRBD2 (7 bases). V was cut by 7 bases and J by 0 bases, with 16 bases left in between. The CDR3 covers 15 residues. CDR1 is MNHEY, CDR2 SMNVEV, per germline (reference sequence). CDR3 DNA sequence: TGTGCCAGCACCAATGGACTAGGGGGCTCCTACGAGCAGTACTTC. It encodes CASTNGLGGSYEQYF.

The chain employs TRBV2 and TRBJ2-2, with D maybe TRBD2 (6 bases). The CDR3 consists of 14 residues. Trimming removed 6 bases from V and 6 bases from J, with 14 bases in between. Germline values: CDR1 SNHLY, CDR2 FYNNEI. The CDR3 DNA is TGTGCCAGCAGGGGCTTGGGACTTTCCGGGGAGCTGTTTTTT. Translated, it gives CASRGLGLSGELFF.

A note on this clone: Other DNA variants within this sample encode the same CDR3. The chain joins TRBV19 to TRBJ2-7; D perhaps matches TRBD2 (5 bases). Germline values: CDR1 LNHDA, CDR2 SQIVND (reference sequence). This CDR3 comprises 14 residues. V lost 5 bases and J lost 0, with 11 bases in between. CDR3 nucleotides: TGTGCCAGTAGTGAGGCGGGCAGCTCCTACGAGCAGTACTTC. Amino acid sequence: CASSEAGSSYEQYF.

The genes are TRBV19 and TRBJ2-1; 8 nucleotides match TRBD2. This CDR3 has 14 amino acids. With V trimmed by 9 bases and J by 3 bases, 7 bases remained unmatched. Germline V lookup: CDR1 LNHDA, CDR2 SQIVND (reference sequence). CDR3 nucleotides: TGTGCCAGCGCAGCGGGAGTCTACTACAATGAGCAGTTCTTC. This translates into CASAAGVYYNEQFF.

This clone has only one observation. J is TRBJ2-7 and V is TRBV25-1; 7 bases agree with TRBD1. CDR1 is MGHDK, CDR2 SYGVNS, per germline. This CDR3 has 13 residues. V trimming: 5 bases; J trimming: 7 bases; junction bases outside the gene matches: 8. Here the CDR3 DNA reads TGTGCCAGCAGTCGACAGGGAGTTCAGGAGCAGTACTTC. Its translation is CASSRQGVQEQYF.

The rearrangement joins TRBV28 to TRBJ2-7, with a possible D match to TRBD2 (5 bases). CDR3 length equals 11 residues. V was trimmed by 7 bases and J by 8 bases, leaving 12 bases between them. Germline CDR1 MDHEN, CDR2 SYDVKM. Here the CDR3 reads CASTSLAKQYF. The CDR3 DNA follows: TGTGCCAGCACCAGCTTAGCGAAGCAGTACTTC.

The chain is built from TRBV20-1 and TRBJ1-2; no clear D. The CDR3 is 10 amino acids. The V gene lost 0 bases and the J gene lost 6 bases, with 2 bases spanning the gap. Germline V gene lookup returns CDR1 DFQATT and CDR2 SNEGSKA (reference sequence). The CDR3 bases are TGCAGTGCTAGAGATAATGGCTACACCTTC. This translates into CSARDNGYTF.

The rearrangement joins TRBV5-8 to TRBJ1-1; the D is unclear. The germline CDR1 and CDR2 sequences are SGHTS and YDEGEE. V was trimmed by 1 base and J by 1 base, leaving 14 bases between them. The CDR3 consists of 16 residues. CDR3 coding DNA: TGTGCCAGCAGCTTGCTCCGGGGAATGAGGAACACTGAAGCTTTCTTT. This translates into CASSLLRGMRNTEAFF.

This chain uses TRBV9 with TRBJ1-1; the D gene is possibly TRBD1 (5 bases). This CDR3 comprises 14 residues. Germline lookup yields CDR1 SGDLS and CDR2 YYNGEE. V lost 0 bases and J 1 base, leaving 7 bases between the germline ends. CDR3 loop: CASSVGDRNTEAFF. CDR3 bases: TGTGCCAGCAGCGTAGGTGACAGGAACACTGAAGCTTTCTTT.

The rearrangement joins TRBV30 to TRBJ1-5, with D hard to call. Trimming shortened V by 2 bases and J by 4 bases, and 15 bases separated the two germline ends. The CDR3 consists of 15 residues. CDR1 and CDR2 (germline): GTSNPN, SVGIG (reference sequence). The CDR3: CAWSPLWTSNQPQHF. In DNA form, the CDR3 reads TGTGCCTGGAGTCCTCTTTGGACTTCTAATCAGCCCCAGCATTTT.

The chain links TRBV20-1 to TRBJ1-5; D remains ambiguous. Germline V gene data show CDR1 as DFQATT and CDR2 as SNEGSKA (reference sequence). This CDR3 has 11 residues. V was cut by 6 bases and J by 3 bases, with 6 bases left in between. The CDR3 DNA is TGCAGTGCCGGGATCAATCAGCCCCAGCATTTT. This sequence encodes CSAGINQPQHF.

The chain has TRBV25-1 and TRBJ1-4; TRBD1 aligns across 10 bases. Germline CDR1 reads MGHDK; CDR2 reads SYGVNS. The CDR3 is made up of 13 amino acids. Germline trimming cut 6 bases from V and 6 bases from J; bases unmatched to any gene: 1. The CDR3 DNA reads TGTGCCAGCAGGGGACAGGGGTATGAAAAACTGTTTTTT. It specifies CASRGQGYEKLFF.

V gene TRBV18 combines with J gene TRBJ2-7, with D possibly matching TRBD2 (6 bases). CDR3 length equals 16 residues. CDR1 KGHSH and CDR2 LQKENI come from the germline V gene. Trimming cost V 3 bases and J 6 bases, with 21 bases left between them. CDR3: CASSPRWEAPAGEQYF. CDR3 nucleotides: TGTGCCAGCTCACCCCGGTGGGAGGCCCCTGCTGGCGAGCAGTACTTC.

The gene calls are TRBV29-1 and TRBJ1-2; the match to TRBD1 covers 8 bases. V shed 5 bases and J 1 base; nucleotides not matched to a gene: 3. In germline, CDR1 is SQVTM, CDR2 ANQGSEA. The CDR3 is 13 amino acids. The CDR3 region is CSVRTGINYGYTF. CDR3 DNA: TGCAGCGTTAGGACAGGGATTAACTATGGCTACACCTTC.

The DNA for the CDR3 is TGTGCCAGCGCGGAAGGGGGGGGGAACTATGGCTACACCTTC. It yields the protein CASAEGGGNYGYTF. This chain connects TRBV2 to TRBJ1-2; tentatively, D is TRBD1 (6 bases). Germline V gene sequence: CDR1 SNHLY, CDR2 FYNNEI. With 8 bases removed from V and 2 bases from J, the gap between germline ends came to 15 bases. The CDR3 totals 14 residues.

The V call is TRBV10-3, the J call TRBJ1-5, with D possibly matching TRBD1 (6 bases). Trimming stripped 10 bases from V and 5 bases from J, with 15 bases between. Germline CDR1 ENHRY, CDR2 SYGVKD. The CDR3 is 13 amino acids. The CDR3 sequence is CASTYRADQPQHF. CDR3 sequence (DNA): TGTGCCAGCACCTACAGGGCGGATCAGCCCCAGCATTTT.

CDR3 residues: CASSLQGGGETQYF. The CDR3 DNA is TGTGCCAGCAGTCTACAGGGGGGGGGAGAGACCCAGTACTTC. The chain links TRBV28 to TRBJ2-5; perhaps TRBD1 as D (8 bases). V lost 5 bases, J lost 4 bases, and 14 bases lay in between. Germline V CDR1 and CDR2: MDHEN, SYDVKM. The CDR3 is made up of 14 amino acids.

The chain couples TRBV9 to TRBJ2-3; 7 bases are shared with TRBD1. CDR1 and CDR2 from the germline V gene are SGDLS and YYNGEE. J was trimmed by 6 bases and V by 1 base; bases with no gene match: 8. This CDR3 comprises 15 residues. The CDR3 is CASSVNNRGRDTQYF. CDR3 DNA sequence: TGTGCCAGCAGCGTAAACAACAGGGGAAGGGATACGCAGTATTTT. The whole variable domain, remainder taken from reference TRBV9 and TRBJ2-3, is DSGVTQTPKHLITATGQRVTLRCSPRSGDLSVYWYQQSLDQGLQFLIQYYNGEERAKGNILERFSAQQFPDLHSELNLSSLELGDSALYFCASSVNNRGRDTQYFGPGTRLTVL.

The chain is built from TRBV6-6 and TRBJ2-5; 9 nucleotides line up with TRBD2. With 2 bases clipped from V and 5 bases from J, the junction kept 9 bases outside the gene matches. The CDR3 has 16 amino acids. Germline V gives CDR1 MNHNY, CDR2 SVGAGI (reference sequence). The CDR3 nucleotides read TGTGCCAGCAGTTACACGCTAGCGGGGATTGAGGAGACCCAGTACTTC. It encodes CASSYTLAGIEETQYF.